The source of this T cell receptor (beta chain) is a study of T cell responses to AZD1222 COVID-19 vaccine. Overall study results and limits: As reported, nearly half of all spike-specific TCRs target variant regions that are unmutated. The study sampled repertoires only after the peak T cell response. Donors in the cohort were predominantly white British and more often female, and clonal diversity was possibly underestimated.

Some clones are missing from TCRdb's copy, which holds only in-frame ones; the method was immunoSEQ multiplex PCR. The table shows approximately 150,000 clones, with about nine tenths occurring only once. V was cut by 5 bases and J by 5 bases, with 15 bases left in between. The CDR3 consists of 14 residues. In germline, CDR1 is LNHDA, CDR2 SQIVND (reference sequence). A remark on this clone: What it recognizes is unknown.

The source is an adult in good health. The sample was peripheral blood, taken on day 0 of AZD1222 vaccination. J is TRBJ2-5 and V is TRBV19; maybe TRBD1 (5 bases). CDR3 in DNA: TGTGCCAGTAGTTTTCAGGGTTTCAGTGAGACCCAGTACTTC. It codes for CASSFQGFSETQYF.